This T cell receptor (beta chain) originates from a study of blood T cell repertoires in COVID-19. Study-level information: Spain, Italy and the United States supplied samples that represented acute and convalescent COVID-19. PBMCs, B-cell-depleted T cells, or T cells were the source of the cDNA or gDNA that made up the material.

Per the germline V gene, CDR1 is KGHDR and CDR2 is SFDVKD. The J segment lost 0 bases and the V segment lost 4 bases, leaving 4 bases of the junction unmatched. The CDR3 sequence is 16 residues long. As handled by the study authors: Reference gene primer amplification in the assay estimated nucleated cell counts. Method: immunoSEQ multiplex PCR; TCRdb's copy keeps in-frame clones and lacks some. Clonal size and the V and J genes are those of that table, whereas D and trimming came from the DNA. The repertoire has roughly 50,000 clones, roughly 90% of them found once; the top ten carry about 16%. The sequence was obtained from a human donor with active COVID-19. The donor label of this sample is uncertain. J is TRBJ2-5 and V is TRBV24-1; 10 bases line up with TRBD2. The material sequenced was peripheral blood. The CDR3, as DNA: TGTGCCACCAGTGAACCAACTAGCGGGGACCAAGAGACCCAGTACTTC. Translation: CATSEPTSGDQETQYF.